A selection of T cell receptor beta chains follows, all from one sample in a study of yellow fever vaccine responses in identical twins. TCRdb reprocessed the RT-PCR reads via MiXCR and lists one record per CDR3 protein. The table lists about 6,000 distinct CDR3 sequences, under 80% of them singletons, with roughly 4% in the top ten. This specimen consisted of T cells from blood (PBMCs), unsorted or a sorted subset (not recorded which), obtained before or after yellow fever vaccination (not recorded which). The receptor source for this set is a woman aged 18-29 years who received the yellow fever vaccine. Each CDR3 is given without its conserved first and last residue. A clone size is listed for some rows: how often the clone was seen (once, few, many), or a class if it is expanded.

size: NA; J: TRBJ1-1; length: 14; V: TRBV18; CDR3: ASSPDRGRTNTEAF
size: NA; J: TRBJ2-1; length: 12; V: TRBV7-6; CDR3: ASSLDEVYNEQF
size: NA; J: TRBJ2-3; length: 14; V: TRBV4-2; CDR3: ASSQEERDFSDTQY
size: NA; J: TRBJ1-2; length: 12; V: TRBV6-2/TRBV6-3; CDR3: ASSYPLANYGYT
size: NA; J: TRBJ2-7; length: 13; V: TRBV11-1; CDR3: ASSLGRTKPQEQY
size: NA; J: TRBJ2-7; length: 12; V: TRBV28; CDR3: ASSSPGTAPSQY
size: few; J: TRBJ2-1; length: 9; V: TRBV7-9; CDR3: ASSQKAEQF
size: NA; J: TRBJ2-1; length: 11; V: TRBV7-9; CDR3: ASSLGTYNEQF
size: NA; J: TRBJ2-2; length: 13; V: TRBV25-1; CDR3: ASSESGRDTGELF
size: NA; J: TRBJ2-3; length: 10; V: TRBV29-1; CDR3: SVWFGGDTQY
size: NA; J: TRBJ2-7; length: 14; V: TRBV4-1; CDR3: ASSQDQGRPSYEQY
size: NA; J: TRBJ1-1; length: 13; V: TRBV15; CDR3: ATSVDRGPDTEAF
size: NA; J: TRBJ1-6; length: 13; V: TRBV7-3; CDR3: ASSSTGGQGTPLH
size: NA; J: TRBJ2-4; length: 13; V: TRBV7-2; CDR3: ASSIIQGAKNIQY
size: NA; J: TRBJ1-2; length: 11; V: TRBV12-3/TRBV12-4; CDR3: ASSLVGTRGYT
size: few; J: TRBJ2-2; length: 13; V: TRBV6-1; CDR3: ASRLNRGGTGELF
size: few; J: TRBJ2-2; length: 14; V: TRBV5-4; CDR3: ASSLNGGGGTGELF
size: few; J: TRBJ1-1; length: 11; V: TRBV29-1; CDR3: SVIQVPNTEAF
size: NA; J: TRBJ2-7; length: 11; V: TRBV11-3; CDR3: ASRNSGDYEQY
size: NA; J: TRBJ2-7; length: 16; V: TRBV15; CDR3: ATSRDVVTGPFLYEQY
size: NA; J: TRBJ1-5; length: 14; V: TRBV6-1; CDR3: ASSVSRGALGQPQH
size: few; J: TRBJ1-1; length: 11; V: TRBV10-3; CDR3: AISSGGAVKAF